The 21 T cell receptor beta chains presented below share a single source sample, sequenced in a study of blood T cell repertoires in COVID-19. This table comes from immunoSEQ multiplex PCR, and its TCRdb copy is limited to in-frame clones, with some not included. The sample includes 190,000 or so clones, roughly four fifths of them seen just once. The sequencing input was PBMCs or T cells enriched from blood (not recorded which). The receptors were sampled from a man between 35 and 55 years old who had recovered from COVID-19.

This clone has just a few counts. The chain employs TRBV30 and TRBJ2-2; a possible D gene is TRBD1 (5 bases). CDR1 is GTSNPN and CDR2 is SVGIG in the germline V gene (reference sequence). Trimming removed 3 bases at V and 7 bases at J, with 9 bases between. This CDR3 has 12 residues. As DNA, the CDR3 is TGTGCCTGGAGGTATAGGGGCGGGGAGCTGTTTTTT. Protein sequence: CAWRYRGGELFF.

This sequence joins TRBV7-9 and TRBJ1-2; TRBD1 matches 7 bases. V lost 2 bases, J lost 5 bases, and 8 bases stayed unmatched. CDR1 and CDR2 from the germline V gene are SEHNR and FQNEAQ (reference sequence). This CDR3 is 15 amino acids long. Written as DNA, the CDR3 is TGTGCCAGCAGCTTAAATGGACAGGAGAAATATGGCTACACCTTC. Its translation: CASSLNGQEKYGYTF.

This chain joins TRBV9 and TRBJ2-2, with 13 bases fitting TRBD2. The CDR3 totals 20 residues. From germline, CDR1 is SGDLS and CDR2 YYNGEE. J was trimmed by 1 base and V by 4 bases; bases with no gene match: 13. The CDR3 sequence: CASSPRVPGLAGWNTGELFF. The CDR3 DNA reads as TGTGCCAGCAGCCCCCGGGTCCCGGGACTAGCGGGGTGGAACACCGGGGAGCTGTTTTTT.

This chain connects TRBV19 to TRBJ1-4; no reliable D call. CDR1 is LNHDA, CDR2 SQIVND, per germline (reference sequence). With 4 bases removed from V and 8 bases from J, the gap between germline ends came to 14 bases. The CDR3 is 14 residues long. The CDR3 bases are TGTGCCAGTAGTAGGAGGCCCGCCAGCGAAAAACTGTTTTTT. Residues: CASSRRPASEKLFF.

CDR3 sequence (DNA): TGCGCCAGCAGTTTACAGGGTTCCGGATACACTGAAGCTTTCTTT. Protein sequence: CASSLQGSGYTEAFF. V is TRBV5-1 and J is TRBJ1-1; perhaps TRBD1 as D (6 bases). The CDR3 is made up of 15 amino acids. Germline assignment: CDR1 SGHRS and CDR2 YFSETQ. Trimming took 5 bases from V and 3 from J, leaving 17 bases between them.

The gene calls are TRBV7-2 and TRBJ1-3, with 7 bases matching TRBD1. Trimming cost V 3 bases and J 0 bases; bases outside gene matches: 8. The V gene's germline CDR1 is SGHTA and CDR2 FQGNSA. The length of the CDR3 is 17 residues. The CDR3 spells CASSLRIGTVSGNTIYF. The CDR3 nucleotides are TGTGCCAGCAGCTTGAGGATCGGGACAGTCTCTGGAAACACCATATATTTT.

A single count supports this clone. The chain carries TRBV24-1 and TRBJ2-5; a possible D gene is TRBD2 (6 bases). Germline assignment: CDR1 KGHDR and CDR2 SFDVKD. There are 15 residues in the CDR3. Trimming removed 4 bases at V and 5 bases at J, with 16 bases between. The DNA of the CDR3 is TGTGCCACCAGTGACCCCCTAGCAGGGAGGGAGACCCAGTACTTC. Its translation is CATSDPLAGRETQYF.

Here the CDR3 reads CASSSLPAGAPDTQYF. As DNA, the CDR3 is TGCGCCAGCAGCTCCCTACCAGCGGGAGCCCCAGATACGCAGTATTTT. This chain connects TRBV5-1 to TRBJ2-3, with 8 bases identical to TRBD2. The ends lost 3 bases at V and 4 bases at J; junction bases unmatched: 10. The V gene's germline CDR1 is SGHRS and CDR2 YFSETQ. The CDR3 is made up of 16 amino acids.

The chain combines TRBV20-1 with TRBJ2-1; no firm D call. The V gene's germline CDR1 is DFQATT and CDR2 SNEGSKA (reference sequence). V was pared by 3 bases and J by 3 bases, with 9 bases between. The CDR3 has 13 residues. CDR3 sequence (DNA): TGCAGTGCTAGTACTATTCTCTACAATGAGCAGTTCTTC. This gives the protein CSASTILYNEQFF.

The rearrangement links TRBV27 to TRBJ2-7; 7 bases fit TRBD2. The ends lost 3 bases at V and 2 bases at J; junction bases unmatched: 7. The CDR3 is 15 residues long. CDR1 is MNHEY and CDR2 is SMNVEV in the germline V gene (reference sequence). The CDR3 DNA sequence: TGTGCCAGCAGTTTTTGGGGGGGGGAAACCTACGAGCAGTACTTC. Translation gives CASSFWGGETYEQYF.

About this clone itself: This same CDR3 is encoded by further DNA sequences in the sample. The genes are TRBV6-4 and TRBJ2-3; 11 nucleotides match TRBD2. The CDR3 is made up of 15 amino acids. The germline CDR1 and CDR2 sequences are MRHNA and SNTAGT. Unmatched junction bases numbered 0, after V lost 0 bases and J lost 4 bases. The CDR3 nucleotides read TGTGCCAGCAGTGACTCTAGCGGGGGGGCAGATACGCAGTATTTT. It yields the protein CASSDSSGGADTQYF.

This clone was recorded only once. The genes are TRBV5-4 and TRBJ1-2; the match to TRBD1 covers 7 bases. J was trimmed by 1 base and V by 5 bases; bases with no gene match: 8. There are 15 residues in the CDR3. Per germline, CDR1 SGHNT and CDR2 YYREEE (reference sequence). CDR3 sequence reads: CASSTVGQRNYGYTF. CDR3 nucleotides: TGTGCCAGCAGTACGGTGGGACAGCGTAACTATGGCTACACCTTC.

The chain links TRBV19 to TRBJ2-2, with 7 bases lining up with TRBD1. Trimming cost V 8 bases and J 2 bases; bases outside gene matches: 5. There are 14 residues in the CDR3. Germline V gene lookup returns CDR1 LNHDA and CDR2 SQIVND (reference sequence). The CDR3, as DNA: TGTGCCAGTCTGGGGACAGCTAACACCGGGGAGCTGTTTTTT. It specifies CASLGTANTGELFF.

This sequence joins TRBV7-2 and TRBJ1-2, with a possible D match to TRBD1 (6 bases). The CDR3 is 13 amino acids. Trimming cost V 6 bases and J 5 bases, with 13 bases left between them. CDR1 and CDR2 (germline): SGHTA, FQGNSA. The CDR3 loop reads CASRPTGTYGYTF. Here the CDR3 DNA reads TGTGCCAGCAGGCCGACAGGAACTTATGGCTACACCTTC.

This chain links TRBV29-1 with TRBJ2-5; 8 bases are shared with TRBD1. The CDR3 covers 14 residues. CDR1 is SQVTM and CDR2 is ANQGSEA in the germline V gene. V lost 6 bases and J lost 4; bases outside the gene matches: 10. The CDR3 reads CSVSRDRRVETQYF. In DNA form, the CDR3 reads TGCAGCGTATCTAGGGACAGGAGGGTAGAGACCCAGTACTTC.

V is TRBV28 and J is TRBJ1-2; 7 nucleotides agree with TRBD1. Germline V CDR1 and CDR2: MDHEN, SYDVKM. The trim removed 5 bases at V and 5 bases at J, leaving 8 bases unmatched. This CDR3 spans 14 amino acids. For the CDR3, the DNA is TGTGCCAGCAGTCTTCAGGGGGTGGTTTATGGCTACACCTTC. Its protein product is CASSLQGVVYGYTF.

The V and J genes are TRBV11-2 and TRBJ1-6; no clear D. CDR1 and CDR2 (germline): SGHAT, FQNNGV. There are 17 residues in the CDR3. V gave up 3 bases and J gave up 6 bases, with 18 bases separating them. This CDR3 is CASSFAGVGISNSPLHF. CDR3 DNA sequence: TGTGCCAGCAGCTTCGCCGGGGTAGGGATAAGTAATTCACCCCTCCACTTT.

The V and J genes are TRBV24-1 and TRBJ2-5; 12 bases are shared with TRBD2. The CDR3 loop spans 17 amino acids. V gave up 2 bases and J gave up 5 bases; unmatched junction bases: 8. CDR1 KGHDR and CDR2 SFDVKD come from the germline V gene. This CDR3 is CATSDSMLAGGQETQYF. In DNA form, the CDR3 reads TGTGCCACCAGTGATTCCATGCTAGCGGGGGGGCAGGAGACCCAGTACTTC.

The chain uses TRBV6-5 and TRBJ2-7; 8 bases agree with TRBD1. The CDR3 is 14 residues long. The germline CDR1 and CDR2 sequences are MNHEY and SVGAGI. J gave up 3 bases and V 6 bases, and 7 bases lay outside the gene matches. The CDR3 coding sequence is TGTGCCAGCAGCGACCGGGACAGGAACTACGAGCAGTACTTC. It translates to CASSDRDRNYEQYF.

This clone came up a few times. J is TRBJ1-2 and V is TRBV5-1, with D possibly being TRBD1 (6 bases). This CDR3 has 17 residues. Deletions cut 1 base from V and 3 bases from J, with 19 bases between. Germline-derived CDR1 and CDR2 are SGHRS and YFSETQ. In nucleotides, the CDR3 is TGCGCCAGCAGCTTGTCTGGATTGGGCAGGGGAGACTATGGCTACACCTTC. Translated, it gives CASSLSGLGRGDYGYTF.

The V and J genes are TRBV6-5 and TRBJ1-6, with unresolved D. Per germline, CDR1 MNHEY and CDR2 SVGAGI. V was clipped by 8 bases and J by 6 bases, with 11 bases between them. This CDR3 comprises 13 residues. The CDR3 nucleotides read TGTGCCAGCGCCGAGGGTATTAATTCACCCCTCCACTTT. Its translation: CASAEGINSPLHF.